This T cell receptor (beta chain) is from a study of T cells in Graves' hyperthyroidism and ophthalmopathy. Study findings and constraints: Among thyroid clonotypes expanded above 0.001, most also appeared in blood.

The V gene's germline CDR1 is SGHRS and CDR2 YFSETQ. The V gene lost 5 bases and the J gene lost 7 bases, with 22 bases spanning the gap. This CDR3 has 16 amino acids. Concerning this clonotype: Its antigen is not identified.

TCR beta CDR3 sequences were amplified from RNA transcripts. HTBI primers drove first-round RT-PCR of the TCR CDR3. From the multiplex PCR reads, TCRdb called clonotypes with MiXCR, one entry per CDR3 protein. Among 300,000 to 350,000 distinct CDR3 sequences listed, around 16% were seen once. Specimen: blood. The origin of this receptor is a man younger than 40 with Graves' hyperthyroidism. The rearrangement joins TRBV5-1 to TRBJ2-1, with D possibly being TRBD1 or TRBD2 (6 bases each). The CDR3 DNA reads TGCGCCAGCAGTTTGATTAGGGGGGACATAGGGAATGAGCAGTTCTTC. This encodes CASSLIRGDIGNEQFF.